Listed here are 14 T cell receptor beta chains from one sample, sequenced in a study of vaccination and CD4 T cells after COVID-19. Sequencing of DNA taken from cultured CD4+ T cells relied on the Oncomine TCR Beta short-read assay. TCRdb called the PCR reads again in MiXCR, with one record for every CDR3 protein. The sample contains tens of thousands of distinct CDR3 sequences, around 28% of which appear only once. Antigens of these TCRs are unknown. Time point defined: late sampling 161 to 241 days after vaccination in three convalescent patients. Treatment given: roughly 10-day PBMC culture with coronavirus spike peptide pools or control peptides (ViraFEST assay). This specimen consisted of CD4+ T cells from blood, cultured in vitro, obtained about 7 months after SARS-CoV-2 vaccination. The receptors shown here come from a human donor who had recovered from COVID-19.

This clonotype showed up just a few times. This chain uses TRBV28 with TRBJ2-7, with D possibly matching TRBD2 (6 bases). Looked up from germline, CDR1 is MDHEN and CDR2 is SYDVKM. The V and J ends lost 5 bases and 11 bases respectively, with 22 bases between them. The CDR3 totals 14 residues. CDR3 in DNA: TGTGCCAGCAGTCCAAGTTATGGGGCGGAGGGAGAGTACTTC. Translating gives CASSPSYGAEGEYF.

This clonotype came up a few times. The rearrangement links TRBV4-3 to TRBJ1-6; TRBD1 might be the D (5 bases). This CDR3 has 14 amino acids. Germline lookup yields CDR1 LGHNA and CDR2 YSLEER. V was clipped by 3 bases and J by 9 bases, with 12 bases between them. The chain's CDR3 is CASSHPGWTSPLHF. The CDR3 coding sequence is TGCGCCAGCAGCCACCCAGGGTGGACTTCACCCCTCCACTTT.

This clonotype has more than one count but fewer than ten. The chain joins TRBV20-1 to TRBJ2-7, with 8 bases matching TRBD1. Losses at the gene ends were 3 bases for V and 0 bases for J; bases not matched to a gene: 4. Germline values: CDR1 DFQATT, CDR2 SNEGSKA (reference sequence). This CDR3 is 14 amino acids long. This CDR3 reads CSARGQGASYEQYF. CDR3 bases: TGCAGTGCTAGGGGCCAGGGGGCCTCCTACGAGCAGTACTTC.

The CDR3 DNA reads as TGTGCCAGCAGATACACCGGGGAGCTGTTTTTT. It encodes CASRYTGELFF. The chain is built from TRBV7-8 and TRBJ2-2; D not certain. V lost 6 bases and J 3 bases, leaving 2 bases between the germline ends. From germline, CDR1 is SGHVS and CDR2 FQNEAQ. CDR3 length: 11 residues.

The J gene is TRBJ2-7, the V gene TRBV7-7; 7 nucleotides align to TRBD2. Germline CDR1 SSHAT, CDR2 FNYEAQ (reference sequence). The CDR3 has 16 amino acids. The CDR3 DNA reads TGTGCTAGCTCCCCTGCGGCAGCGGGACCCCCATACGAGCAGTACTTC. Encoded protein: CASSPAAAGPPYEQYF.

The chain joins TRBV4-2 to TRBJ2-5, with TRBD2 matching 13 bases. The trim removed 0 bases at V and 5 bases at J, leaving 9 bases unmatched. Per germline, CDR1 LGHNA and CDR2 YNFKEQ. The CDR3 is 18 residues long. CDR3 residues: CASSQELAGGPSTETQYF. CDR3 DNA: TGTGCCAGCAGCCAAGAACTAGCGGGAGGGCCGTCGACGGAGACCCAGTACTTC.

Judged by abundance, this clonotype is medium-sized. As DNA, the CDR3 is TGTGCCAGCCAACGAACAGAGGCCCAAGAGACCCAGTACTTC. Its protein is CASQRTEAQETQYF. This sequence joins TRBV7-2 and TRBJ2-5; D ambiguous. V was clipped by 8 bases and J by 1 base, with 14 bases between them. This CDR3 spans 14 amino acids. The germline gives CDR1 SGHTA, CDR2 FQGNSA.

V usage is TRBV7-2 and J usage is TRBJ2-5; possibly TRBD2 for D (5 bases). Trimming removed 1 base from V and 3 bases from J, with 9 bases in between. The CDR3 sequence is 14 residues long. Germline CDR1 SGHTA, CDR2 FQGNSA. The CDR3 reads CASSLGRAEETQYF. For the CDR3, the DNA is TGTGCCAGCAGCTTAGGGCGGGCAGAAGAGACCCAGTACTTC.

The V gene is TRBV15, the J gene TRBJ2-3; 12 bases fit TRBD2. The length of the CDR3 is 18 residues. J gave up 0 bases and V 0 bases, and 4 bases lay outside the gene matches. Germline V CDR1 and CDR2: LNHNV, YYDKDF (reference sequence). CDR3 amino acids: CATSRDLAGGPSTDTQYF. The DNA of the CDR3 is TGTGCCACCAGCAGAGATCTAGCGGGAGGGCCTAGCACAGATACGCAGTATTTT.

The genes are TRBV15 and TRBJ2-7; 8 bases are shared with TRBD2. Trimming cost V 1 base and J 13 bases; bases outside gene matches: 9. Germline-derived CDR1 and CDR2 are LNHNV and YYDKDF (reference sequence). The CDR3 extends over 13 amino acids. The CDR3 DNA reads as TGTGCCACCAGCAGAGGCGAGCGGGAGCGAAAATACTTC. Protein: CATSRGERERKYF.

This clonotype was observed a few times. The chain joins TRBV19 to TRBJ1-5, with D uncertain. The germline V gene has CDR1 LNHDA and CDR2 SQIVND (reference sequence). CDR3 size: 13 residues. V was shortened by 3 bases and J by 4 bases, with 7 bases between the two germline ends. CDR3 amino acids: CASSIMTNQPQHF. The CDR3 DNA follows: TGTGCCAGTAGTATCATGACGAATCAGCCCCAGCATTTT. Based on the CDR3 plus reference TRBV19 and TRBJ1-5, the full variable domain is DGGITQSPKYLFRKEGQNVTLSCEQNLNHDAMYWYRQDPGQGLRLIYYSQIVNDFQKGDIAEGYSVSREKKESFPLTVTSAQKNPTAFYLCASSIMTNQPQHFGDGTRLSIL.

This clonotype was counted between two and nine times. CDR3 in amino acids: CASSPIIVSFRGGSPLHF. CDR3 in DNA: TGTGCCAGCAGCCCTATCATTGTCTCTTTCAGGGGAGGCTCACCCCTCCACTTT. The chain carries TRBV28 and TRBJ1-6, with a possible D match to TRBD1 (6 bases). The germline V gene encodes CDR1 MDHEN and CDR2 SYDVKM. Deletions cut 6 bases from V and 10 bases from J, with 28 bases between. This CDR3 is built from 18 residues.

This clonotype was seen only a few times. The gene calls are TRBV6-2 or TRBV6-3 and TRBJ2-5; no clear D gene. V was clipped by 6 bases and J by 5 bases, with 10 bases between them. This CDR3 has 12 amino acids. Germline V gene lookup returns CDR1 MNHEY and CDR2 SVGEGT. The CDR3 nucleotides are TGTGCCAGCAGCCAGTCCGGGGAGACCCAGTACTTC. It translates to CASSQSGETQYF.

This clonotype is a singleton in its sample. The gene calls are TRBV2 and TRBJ2-7, with D maybe TRBD1 (7 bases). CDR1 and CDR2 (germline): SNHLY, FYNNEI. The CDR3 extends over 15 amino acids. Trimming took 6 bases from V and 4 from J, leaving 19 bases between them. This CDR3 is CASRPNRGGRYEQYF. DNA for the CDR3: TGTGCCAGCAGGCCCAACAGGGGAGGAAGGTACGAGCAGTACTTC.